A single sample gave rise to the 4 T cell receptor beta chains below, sequenced in a study of a mutant IDH1 vaccine in newly diagnosed glioma. Libraries were prepared by immunoSEQ multiplex PCR; TCRdb keeps only in-frame clonotypes and omits some of them. The sample holds tens of thousands of clones, under 80% seen once. Noted time point: week 23, last vaccination. What each vaccine dose contained was 300 ug of mutant IDH1 20-mer peptide, accompanied by topical imiquimod. No antigen has been identified for these receptors. Sequencing used PBMCs, obtained from a glioma patient whose treatment included an IDH1 peptide vaccine. These TCRs come from a man aged 50-60 years with glioma.

This clone was counted only a few times. The CDR3 nucleotides read TGCGCCAGCAGGAGACAGGGGGACACTGAAGCTTTCTTT. Translation: CASRRQGDTEAFF. The chain uses TRBV5-1 and TRBJ1-1, with 9 bases lining up with TRBD1. V was clipped by 5 bases and J by 3 bases; unmatched bases: 2. Germline V gene sequence: CDR1 SGHRS, CDR2 YFSETQ. This CDR3 contains 13 residues.

V and J are TRBV5-5 and TRBJ1-3; a possible D gene is TRBD1 (5 bases). This CDR3 comprises 15 residues. Germline V gives CDR1 SGHKS, CDR2 YYEKEE (reference sequence). Trimming cost V 0 bases and J 2 bases, with 9 bases left between them. Written as DNA, the CDR3 is TGTGCCAGCAGCTTGGAGGGCAGGGCTGGAAACACCATATATTTT. Its protein product is CASSLEGRAGNTIYF.

The genes are TRBV4-2 and TRBJ2-3; D is ambiguous. V lost 5 bases, J lost 2 bases, and 2 bases lay in between. Germline V gene lookup returns CDR1 LGHNA and CDR2 YNFKEQ. CDR3 length: 11 residues. DNA for the CDR3: TGTGCCAGCAGCTACACAGATACGCAGTATTTT. Translation gives CASSYTDTQYF.

The V and J genes are TRBV6-6 and TRBJ2-7; D is undetermined. The CDR3 runs to 15 residues. Trimming stripped 7 bases from V and 3 bases from J, with 19 bases between. CDR1 is MNHNY and CDR2 is SVGAGI in the germline V gene (reference sequence). The CDR3 DNA follows: TGTGCCAGCACCTGGGCCCCACAGACGAACTACGAGCAGTACTTC. Its translation is CASTWAPQTNYEQYF.